One and the same sample provided the 13 T cell receptor beta chains below, sequenced in a study of vaccination and CD4 T cells after COVID-19. Documented treatment: approximately 10-day PBMC culture with coronavirus spike peptide pools or control peptides (ViraFEST assay). CD4+ T cells of the unexposed donor were collected before the COVID-19 pandemic (2011-2018). Scientists ran DNA taken from cultured CD4+ T cells through the Oncomine TCR Beta short-read assay for sequencing. After culture, CD4+ T cells served as the source for genomic DNA extraction. TCRdb called the PCR reads again in MiXCR, with one record for every CDR3 protein. Among 7,500 to 10,000 distinct CDR3 sequences, roughly 31% were seen once, and the ten largest hold roughly 25%. For these receptors, no antigen is known. Sequenced: CD4+ T cells from blood, cultured in vitro. The receptors originated from a human donor in good health.

This clonotype was counted only a few times. The genes are TRBV20-1 and TRBJ2-1, with D perhaps given as TRBD1 or TRBD2 (6 bases each). CDR1 DFQATT and CDR2 SNEGSKA come from the germline V gene (reference sequence). The CDR3 consists of 11 residues. V was cut by 6 bases and J by 8 bases, with 11 bases left in between. The DNA of the CDR3 is TGCAGTGCCGAGGGGGGCGATGAGCAGTTCTTC. Its translation: CSAEGGDEQFF.

The chain is built from TRBV11-2 and TRBJ2-1; no clear D. The germline V gene encodes CDR1 SGHAT and CDR2 FQNNGV. V gave up 1 base and J gave up 8 bases, with 6 bases separating them. The CDR3 loop spans 12 amino acids. CDR3 loop: CASSLVLDEQFF. CDR3 coding DNA: TGTGCCAGCAGCTTAGTTTTGGATGAGCAGTTCTTC.

This clonotype was seen more than once but under ten times. The chain employs TRBV19 and TRBJ1-5, with D tentatively TRBD1 (5 bases). The CDR3 runs to 16 residues. Between the trimmed V and J ends, which lost 3 bases and 0 bases, there was a span of 12 bases. Germline CDR1 and CDR2: LNHDA and SQIVND (reference sequence). The DNA of the CDR3 is TGTGCCAGTAGTATTACCGGGGGTTATAGCAATCAGCCCCAGCATTTT. It translates to CASSITGGYSNQPQHF.

The CDR3 DNA sequence: TGTGCCAGCAGTGGAAGGTCAGATACGCAGTATTTT. It specifies CASSGRSDTQYF. The V and J genes are TRBV6-2 or TRBV6-3 and TRBJ2-3, with D uncertain. The CDR3 has 12 amino acids. The V end lost 5 bases, the J end lost 4 bases, and 7 bases lay between the germline ends. Germline CDR1 MNHEY, CDR2 SVGEGT.

This clonotype was seen once. This chain links TRBV14 with TRBJ2-2; either TRBD1 or TRBD2 may supply D (5 bases each). This CDR3 has 15 amino acids. The germline V and J ends were trimmed by 4 bases and 4 bases, with 13 bases remaining between them. Germline V gene lookup returns CDR1 SGHDN and CDR2 FVKESK. The CDR3 DNA follows: TGTGCCAGCAGCCGGGACCTTAGATTCACCGGGGAGCTGTTTTTT. Translated: CASSRDLRFTGELFF.

There are a few counts of this clonotype. The chain employs TRBV27 and TRBJ2-5, with D possibly called TRBD1 or TRBD2 (5 bases each). Germline V CDR1 and CDR2: MNHEY, SMNVEV (reference sequence). The CDR3 has 14 residues. V dropped 8 bases and J dropped 5 bases, with 18 bases sitting between them. The CDR3 DNA is TGTGCCAGCGCGAGGGGCCCTTCGAGGGAGACCCAGTACTTC. This translates into CASARGPSRETQYF.

This chain uses TRBV6-2 or TRBV6-3 with TRBJ2-5; a weak D match, TRBD1 (6 bases). V was clipped by 7 bases and J by 5 bases, with 14 bases between them. The germline V gene has CDR1 MNHEY and CDR2 SVGEGT. This CDR3 region has 13 residues. In nucleotides, the CDR3 is TGTGCCAGCAAGGGACATTTGGGTGAGACCCAGTACTTC. This codes for CASKGHLGETQYF.

This clonotype appeared a few times. The chain is built from TRBV7-3 and TRBJ2-5; a weak D match, TRBD2 (6 bases). The length of the CDR3 is 14 residues. Germline assignment: CDR1 SGHTA and CDR2 FQGTGA. V was shortened by 5 bases and J by 5 bases, with 15 bases between the two germline ends. CDR3 sequence reads: CASSAFGGRETQYF. The CDR3 DNA follows: TGTGCCAGCAGCGCTTTCGGAGGGAGGGAGACCCAGTACTTC.

This clonotype turned up a few times. The chain joins TRBV19 to TRBJ2-2; D not resolved. Germline CDR1 reads LNHDA; CDR2 reads SQIVND (reference sequence). Trimming removed 3 bases at V and 0 bases at J, with 8 bases between. The CDR3 has 15 amino acids. The CDR3 nucleotides read TGTGCCAGTAGTATTCTGGCGACGAACACCGGGGAGCTGTTTTTT. It codes for CASSILATNTGELFF.

This chain uses TRBV19 with TRBJ2-7; D not resolved. Trimming left V 6 bases short and J 5 bases short, with 11 bases between. CDR3 size: 12 residues. In germline, CDR1 is LNHDA, CDR2 SQIVND (reference sequence). CDR3 amino acids: CASRDWGDEQYF. DNA of the CDR3: TGTGCCAGTAGGGATTGGGGTGACGAGCAGTACTTC.

This clonotype was seen more than once but under ten times. The chain employs TRBV21-1 and TRBJ2-4; TRBD1 is the table's D call, not checked against the DNA. TRBV21-1 is recorded as a pseudogene. This CDR3 region has 14 residues. CDR3 sequence: CANGGTGGIGIQYF. The CDR3 DNA is TGTGCCAACGGCGGGACAGGGGGAATTGGCATTCAGTACTTC.

As DNA, the CDR3 is TGTGCCAGCAGTGCTAGCGGGGGCTCCTACGAGCAGTACTTC. Its protein product is CASSASGGSYEQYF. The chain is built from TRBV5-4 and TRBJ2-7; 10 nucleotides line up with TRBD2. CDR3 length: 14 residues. V trimming: 5 bases; J trimming: 0 bases; junction bases outside the gene matches: 2. Per the germline V gene, CDR1 is SGHNT and CDR2 is YYREEE (reference sequence).

The rearrangement links TRBV10-3 to TRBJ1-3; the D is unclear. This CDR3 region has 13 residues. Germline CDR1 reads ENHRY; CDR2 reads SYGVKD. Between the trimmed V and J ends, which lost 2 bases and 4 bases, there was a span of 6 bases. The CDR3 region has the DNA TGTGCCATCAGTGAGGCCAGAGGAAACACCATATATTTT. It specifies CAISEARGNTIYF.